Following are 20 T cell receptor beta chains from one sample sequenced in a study of CD8+ T cells in alopecia areata (dated by TCRdb to 2017 to 2018). Explained via the paper, the time point label denotes: 24 weeks on oral tofacitinib. The label giving this sample's treatment or condition can be read as: oral pan-JAK inhibitor, 5-10 mg twice daily. To prepare the library, the immunoSEQ multiplex PCR assay was applied. For TCR sequencing, RNA was extracted from every sample and reverse transcribed into cDNA to serve as template. Sourced from immuneACCESS, this table was stored by TCRdb with only in-frame sequences that have V and J called. A share of the clones is absent; for the studies checked, an unresolved V gene accounts for under half, and the remainder has no known explanation. The sample table holds roughly 180,000 clones, of which around half were seen once. Of the sample, about 10% falls within the top ten clones.

Here the sequenced sample was CD8+ T cells sorted from blood, taken at week 24, from a patient treated with tofacitinib. All receptors derive from a human donor with alopecia areata.

This clone showed up just a few times. This rearrangement joins TRBV29-1 to TRBJ2-7; D not resolved. The CDR3 length is 11 residues. Trimming took off 7 bases at V and 0 bases at J, with 7 bases between the two ends. The germline V gene has CDR1 SQVTM and CDR2 ANQGSEA. The CDR3 region is CSAWDSYEQYF. DNA for the CDR3: TGCAGCGCGTGGGACTCCTACGAGCAGTACTTC.

Only a few counts were recorded for this clone. The V and J genes are TRBV29-1 and TRBJ2-2, with 10 nucleotides matching TRBD2. J gave up 0 bases and V 4 bases, and 8 bases lay outside the gene matches. Germline V gene lookup returns CDR1 SQVTM and CDR2 ANQGSEA. This CDR3 is built from 17 residues. CDR3 in amino acids: CSVVSPSGGANTGELFF. In DNA, the CDR3 is TGCAGCGTTGTTTCCCCTAGCGGGGGCGCGAACACCGGGGAGCTGTTTTTT.

The rearrangement uses TRBV6-5 and TRBJ1-2; D uncertain. CDR3 length equals 13 residues. Trimming removed 5 bases from V and 0 bases from J, with 7 bases in between. Germline V gene data show CDR1 as MNHEY and CDR2 as SVGAGI. For the CDR3, the DNA is TGTGCCAGCAGTCCTAATACTAACTATGGCTACACCTTC. Translation: CASSPNTNYGYTF.

This chain links TRBV15 with TRBJ2-3; no clear D. Germline lookup yields CDR1 LNHNV and CDR2 YYDKDF (reference sequence). V dropped 0 bases and J dropped 1 base, with 8 bases sitting between them. The CDR3 is 15 amino acids. The CDR3 nucleotides are TGTGCCACCAGCAGAGACTGGACCGGCACAGATACGCAGTATTTT. Amino acid sequence: CATSRDWTGTDTQYF.

V usage is TRBV29-1 and J usage is TRBJ2-7, with a weak D call TRBD2 (5 bases). Germline V gene lookup returns CDR1 SQVTM and CDR2 ANQGSEA. The V end lost 1 base, the J end lost 5 bases, and 24 bases lay between the germline ends. The CDR3 sequence is 17 residues long. The CDR3 DNA reads TGCAGCGTTGAAGCCTCCCTTAGGACCCGGCCGAGGGACGAGCAGTACTTC. This sequence encodes CSVEASLRTRPRDEQYF.

The V call is TRBV5-6, the J call TRBJ1-5; D unclear. V was pared by 0 bases and J by 6 bases, with 13 bases between. This CDR3 has 15 residues. Germline lookup yields CDR1 SGHDT and CDR2 YYEEEE. The CDR3 DNA reads as TGTGCCAGCAGCTTGGGATACGGGAATTTTCAGCCCCAGCATTTT. Translation: CASSLGYGNFQPQHF.

The chain has TRBV30 and TRBJ2-4; 9 bases fit TRBD1. The junction had 7 bases not matched to a gene; V was cut back by 2 bases and J by 8 bases. The germline V gene has CDR1 GTSNPN and CDR2 SVGIG (reference sequence). The CDR3 length is 14 residues. The CDR3 coding sequence is TGTGCCTGGAGTCAAACAGGGGGCGTAGACATTCAGTACTTC. Translated: CAWSQTGGVDIQYF.

V usage is TRBV11-2 and J usage is TRBJ2-5; TRBD2 aligns across 12 bases. The CDR3 covers 17 residues. From germline, CDR1 is SGHAT and CDR2 FQNNGV. With V trimmed by 6 bases and J by 5 bases, 13 bases remained unmatched. The chain's CDR3 is CASSRTSGEYIRETQYF. The CDR3 nucleotides read TGTGCCAGCAGTCGGACTAGCGGGGAGTATATACGGGAGACCCAGTACTTC.

The V and J genes are TRBV13 and TRBJ2-7; D is undetermined. The CDR3 is 13 amino acids. Trimming removed 5 bases at V and 2 bases at J, with 10 bases between. Germline CDR1 reads PRHDT; CDR2 reads FYEKMQ (reference sequence). CDR3 DNA sequence: TGTGCCAGCAGCCCTAACCAAGCCTACGAGCAGTACTTC. It codes for CASSPNQAYEQYF.

V and J are TRBV6-5 and TRBJ1-2; D is undetermined. CDR3 size: 11 residues. The V end lost 10 bases, the J end lost 8 bases, and 14 bases lay between the germline ends. The germline V gene encodes CDR1 MNHEY and CDR2 SVGAGI. The CDR3 reads CATDSGYGYTF. CDR3 DNA: TGTGCCACCGATTCGGGGTACGGCTACACCTTC.

The V gene is TRBV19, the J gene TRBJ2-1, with D possibly TRBD1 on 5 matching bases. The V end lost 1 base, the J end lost 4 bases, and 5 bases lay between the germline ends. The CDR3 spans 13 residues. The germline gives CDR1 LNHDA, CDR2 SQIVND (reference sequence). CDR3 nucleotides: TGTGCCAGTAGTATAGGGACATACAATGAGCAGTTCTTC. It yields the protein CASSIGTYNEQFF.

The chain uses TRBV9 and TRBJ1-2; 12 bases align to TRBD1. Germline-derived CDR1 and CDR2 are SGDLS and YYNGEE. This CDR3 spans 15 amino acids. The J segment lost 6 bases and the V segment lost 2 bases, leaving 5 bases of the junction unmatched. The CDR3 loop is CASSVGTGGSDGYTF. The CDR3 nucleotides are TGTGCCAGCAGCGTTGGGACAGGGGGCAGCGATGGCTACACCTTC.

The genes are TRBV28 and TRBJ2-5, with D possibly being TRBD1 (5 bases). Trimming removed 6 bases from V and 0 bases from J, with 17 bases in between. Germline values: CDR1 MDHEN, CDR2 SYDVKM. This CDR3 comprises 16 residues. CDR3 coding DNA: TGTGCCAGCAGAAGAAAGACAGAGGAACACCAAGAGACCCAGTACTTC. It specifies CASRRKTEEHQETQYF.

This clone has just a few counts. Other DNA sequences in this specimen translate into the identical CDR3. The chain is built from TRBV6-5 and TRBJ2-3, with D possibly being TRBD1 (6 bases). V dropped 5 bases and J dropped 0 bases, with 9 bases sitting between them. Germline-derived CDR1 and CDR2 are MNHEY and SVGAGI. The CDR3 spans 14 residues. CDR3 sequence reads: CASSQGTSTDTQYF. CDR3 coding DNA: TGTGCCAGCAGTCAAGGGACAAGCACAGATACGCAGTATTTT.

This clone occurred a few times. V gene TRBV5-1 combines with J gene TRBJ1-1; no clear D gene. Deletions cut 0 bases from V and 1 base from J, with 10 bases between. This CDR3 comprises 15 residues. From germline, CDR1 is SGHRS and CDR2 YFSETQ. CDR3 sequence: CASSLDGVGNTEAFF. The CDR3 DNA reads TGCGCCAGCAGCTTGGACGGGGTCGGGAACACTGAAGCTTTCTTT.

DNA for the CDR3: TGTGCCAGAAGTCATGTGGATGATAATGAGCAGTTCTTC. It specifies CARSHVDDNEQFF. This chain uses TRBV25-1 with TRBJ2-1, with unresolved D. The CDR3 totals 13 residues. Trimming took 9 bases from V and 7 from J, leaving 16 bases between them. The V gene's germline CDR1 is MGHDK and CDR2 SYGVNS.

This chain joins TRBV27 and TRBJ1-6; TRBD1 aligns across 8 bases. The V gene's germline CDR1 is MNHEY and CDR2 SMNVEV (reference sequence). Trimming cost V 3 bases and J 6 bases; bases outside gene matches: 4. This CDR3 is 15 amino acids long. As DNA, the CDR3 is TGTGCCAGCAGTTTGGGGGGACAGGTTAATTCACCCCTCCACTTT. Encoded protein: CASSLGGQVNSPLHF.

The rearrangement links TRBV29-1 to TRBJ1-2; TRBD1 aligns across 7 bases. The CDR3 is 14 residues long. CDR1 and CDR2 (germline): SQVTM, ANQGSEA. V lost 5 bases, J lost 1 base, and 7 bases stayed unmatched. CDR3 sequence: CSVPQGTNNYGYTF. The CDR3 DNA sequence: TGCAGCGTTCCACAGGGGACCAATAACTATGGCTACACCTTC.

This clone was recorded a few times. The chain combines TRBV10-2 with TRBJ2-1; weak D call: TRBD2 (6 bases). This CDR3 is 14 amino acids long. V gave up 0 bases and J gave up 8 bases, with 11 bases separating them. The germline gives CDR1 WSHSY, CDR2 SAAADI. Written as DNA, the CDR3 is TGCGCCAGCAGTGAGTCTCTTGGCGGGGATGAGCAGTTCTTC. This gives the protein CASSESLGGDEQFF.

CDR3 DNA: TGTGCCAGCAGCTCCCAATTAGGGGACGGTGGAGGCTACACCTTC. This codes for CASSSQLGDGGGYTF. The V and J genes are TRBV7-9 and TRBJ1-2, with TRBD1 as a possible D gene (5 bases). V lost 4 bases and J 8 bases, leaving 20 bases between the germline ends. Looked up from germline, CDR1 is SEHNR and CDR2 is FQNEAQ (reference sequence). The CDR3 contains 15 residues.